The rows below give T cell receptor beta chains drawn from one sample of a study of cytomegalovirus exposure and HLA in healthy donors. Measured with immunoSEQ multiplex PCR; TCRdb has only the in-frame clones, and not every one. The repertoire includes approximately 260,000 clones, roughly 86% of them detected once, and 1% to 1.5% sits in the top ten. Material for sequencing was PBMCs. All receptors come from a woman in her thirties in good health and CMV-seropositive. CDR3s include the opening cysteine and the closing phenylalanine or tryptophan. Each record gives: V gene, J gene, clone size, D gene, CDR3 length, CDR3 protein, CDR3 DNA. A D gene is named only where the DNA matches it firmly. A row's size may be missing; if present it is once, few, many or a size class.

v_call: TRBV6-5
j_call: TRBJ2-5
clone_size: -
d_call: -
cdr3_length: 15
cdr3_aa: CASSYSTGSQETQYF
cdr3_nt: TGTGCCAGCAGTTACTCAACGGGTAGTCAAGAGACCCAGTACTTC

v_call: TRBV19
j_call: TRBJ2-7
clone_size: -
d_call: -
cdr3_length: 15
cdr3_aa: CASRKYRVGAFEQYF
cdr3_nt: TGTGCCAGTAGGAAATACAGGGTCGGGGCGTTCGAGCAGTACTTC

v_call: TRBV11-2
j_call: TRBJ1-1
clone_size: -
d_call: TRBD1
cdr3_length: 13
cdr3_aa: CASSPDVGTGAFF
cdr3_nt: TGTGCCAGCAGCCCCGACGTTGGGACAGGAGCTTTCTTT

v_call: TRBV25-1
j_call: TRBJ2-1
clone_size: -
d_call: TRBD1
cdr3_length: 17
cdr3_aa: CASSELGGGTGDNEQFF
cdr3_nt: TGTGCCAGCAGTGAATTAGGTGGGGGGACAGGCGACAATGAGCAGTTCTTC

v_call: TRBV11-1
j_call: TRBJ2-5
clone_size: -
d_call: TRBD2
cdr3_length: 16
cdr3_aa: CASSLNAGGPQETQYF
cdr3_nt: TGTGCCAGCAGCTTGAACGCGGGAGGGCCTCAAGAGACCCAGTACTTC

v_call: TRBV11-2
j_call: TRBJ2-2
clone_size: -
d_call: -
cdr3_length: 14
cdr3_aa: CASSLVLNTGELFF
cdr3_nt: TGTGCCAGCAGCTTAGTCCTGAACACCGGGGAGCTGTTTTTT

v_call: TRBV2
j_call: TRBJ1-2
clone_size: few
d_call: -
cdr3_length: 13
cdr3_aa: CASSPLQNPNPTF
cdr3_nt: TGTGCCAGCAGCCCTCTTCAGAATCCCAACCCCACCTTC

v_call: TRBV6-6
j_call: TRBJ2-5
clone_size: once
d_call: TRBD2
cdr3_length: 15
cdr3_aa: CASRSGTSGQETQYF
cdr3_nt: TGTGCCAGCAGATCTGGGACTAGCGGGCAAGAGACCCAGTACTTC

v_call: TRBV30
j_call: TRBJ1-3
clone_size: -
d_call: TRBD1
cdr3_length: 18
cdr3_aa: CARAGSGTGTLSGNTIYF
cdr3_nt: TGTGCCCGCGCCGGCTCCGGGACAGGTACCCTATCTGGAAACACCATATATTTT

v_call: TRBV14
j_call: TRBJ2-3
clone_size: -
d_call: TRBD2
cdr3_length: 16
cdr3_aa: CASSQVRLAGADTQYF
cdr3_nt: TGTGCCAGCAGCCAGGTGCGTCTAGCGGGAGCAGATACGCAGTATTTT

v_call: TRBV5-4
j_call: TRBJ1-4
clone_size: -
d_call: -
cdr3_length: 14
cdr3_aa: CASSLDRRSEKLFF
cdr3_nt: TGTGCCAGCAGCTTAGACAGGAGGAGCGAAAAACTGTTTTTT

v_call: TRBV5-1
j_call: TRBJ1-1
clone_size: -
d_call: TRBD1
cdr3_length: 15
cdr3_aa: CASSRTGPMNTEAFF
cdr3_nt: TGCGCCAGCAGCCGGACAGGACCCATGAACACTGAAGCTTTCTTT

v_call: TRBV11-1
j_call: TRBJ2-1
clone_size: -
d_call: TRBD1
cdr3_length: 16
cdr3_aa: CASSWGTGRMNNEQFF
cdr3_nt: TGTGCCAGCAGTTGGGGGACAGGGAGGATGAACAATGAGCAGTTCTTC

v_call: TRBV30
j_call: TRBJ1-2
clone_size: few
d_call: -
cdr3_length: 14
cdr3_aa: CAWSPGLQRGGYTF
cdr3_nt: TGTGCCTGGAGTCCGGGACTCCAAAGAGGTGGCTACACCTTC

v_call: TRBV2
j_call: TRBJ1-2
clone_size: -
d_call: -
cdr3_length: 10
cdr3_aa: CASSERGYTF
cdr3_nt: TGTGCCAGCAGTGAACGTGGCTACACCTTC

v_call: TRBV28
j_call: TRBJ2-7
clone_size: -
d_call: -
cdr3_length: 14
cdr3_aa: CASSLVWDTYEQYF
cdr3_nt: TGTGCCAGCAGTTTGGTTTGGGACACCTACGAGCAGTACTTC

v_call: TRBV5-1
j_call: TRBJ2-1
clone_size: once
d_call: TRBD1
cdr3_length: 15
cdr3_aa: CASRPGTGLMGEQFF
cdr3_nt: TGCGCCAGCAGACCCGGGACAGGGTTGATGGGTGAGCAGTTCTTC

v_call: TRBV15
j_call: TRBJ1-3
clone_size: once
d_call: -
cdr3_length: 15
cdr3_aa: CATSRDRGTGNTIYF
cdr3_nt: TGTGCCACCAGCAGAGATCGGGGAACTGGAAACACCATATATTTT

v_call: TRBV6-1
j_call: TRBJ1-5
clone_size: -
d_call: -
cdr3_length: 14
cdr3_aa: CASSEAWSDQPQHF
cdr3_nt: TGTGCCAGCAGTGAAGCTTGGAGCGATCAGCCCCAGCATTTT

v_call: TRBV5-1
j_call: TRBJ1-5
clone_size: -
d_call: -
cdr3_length: 14
cdr3_aa: CASSLVMGGQPQHF
cdr3_nt: TGCGCCAGCAGCTTGGTGATGGGGGGGCAGCCCCAGCATTTT

v_call: TRBV13
j_call: TRBJ2-1
clone_size: -
d_call: -
cdr3_length: 15
cdr3_aa: CASSLGGGVYNEQFF
cdr3_nt: TGTGCCAGCAGCTTAGGGGGGGGAGTCTACAATGAGCAGTTCTTC

v_call: TRBV5-1
j_call: TRBJ2-3
clone_size: -
d_call: TRBD1
cdr3_length: 16
cdr3_aa: CASSWTGTGYTDTQYF
cdr3_nt: TGCGCCAGCAGCTGGACCGGGACAGGGTACACAGATACGCAGTATTTT

v_call: TRBV30
j_call: TRBJ2-3
clone_size: -
d_call: -
cdr3_length: 13
cdr3_aa: CAWRSSGTDTQYF
cdr3_nt: TGTGCCTGGCGATCTAGCGGCACAGATACGCAGTATTTT

v_call: TRBV5-1
j_call: TRBJ2-7
clone_size: -
d_call: -
cdr3_length: 13
cdr3_aa: CASSMSGPNEQYF
cdr3_nt: TGCGCCAGCAGCATGTCAGGGCCGAACGAGCAGTACTTC

v_call: TRBV15
j_call: TRBJ2-2
clone_size: -
d_call: TRBD1
cdr3_length: 16
cdr3_aa: CATSSLTTGGTGELFF
cdr3_nt: TGTGCCACCAGCAGCCTGACGACAGGGGGAACCGGGGAGCTGTTTTTT

v_call: TRBV5-1
j_call: TRBJ2-7
clone_size: few
d_call: -
cdr3_length: 15
cdr3_aa: CASSFGVQGHYEQYF
cdr3_nt: TGCGCCAGCAGCTTTGGGGTACAGGGACACTACGAGCAGTACTTC

v_call: TRBV4-1
j_call: TRBJ1-5
clone_size: -
d_call: TRBD1
cdr3_length: 15
cdr3_aa: CASSRVTGSNQPQHF
cdr3_nt: TGCGCCAGCAGCCGCGTGACAGGGTCCAATCAGCCCCAGCATTTT

v_call: TRBV2
j_call: TRBJ2-7
clone_size: -
d_call: TRBD2
cdr3_length: 15
cdr3_aa: CASRLAGGLIYEQYF
cdr3_nt: TGTGCCAGCAGATTAGCGGGAGGGCTAATCTACGAGCAGTACTTC

v_call: TRBV5-6
j_call: TRBJ2-1
clone_size: -
d_call: -
cdr3_length: 12
cdr3_aa: CASSLGGQGQFF
cdr3_nt: TGTGCCAGCAGCTTGGGGGGGCAGGGGCAGTTCTTC

v_call: TRBV2
j_call: TRBJ2-1
clone_size: -
d_call: -
cdr3_length: 15
cdr3_aa: CASRLQGGGYNEQFF
cdr3_nt: TGTGCCAGCAGGCTACAGGGTGGTGGCTACAATGAGCAGTTCTTC

v_call: TRBV9
j_call: TRBJ2-3
clone_size: -
d_call: -
cdr3_length: 12
cdr3_aa: CASSDETDTQYF
cdr3_nt: TGTGCCAGCAGCGATGAGACAGATACGCAGTATTTT

v_call: TRBV7-2
j_call: TRBJ1-1
clone_size: -
d_call: TRBD1
cdr3_length: 12
cdr3_aa: CASSPRGLSAFF
cdr3_nt: TGTGCCAGCAGCCCGAGGGGGCTCTCGGCTTTCTTT

v_call: TRBV5-1
j_call: TRBJ2-1
clone_size: -
d_call: TRBD2
cdr3_length: 15
cdr3_aa: CASSPGTSESNEQFF
cdr3_nt: TGCGCCAGCAGCCCAGGGACTAGCGAAAGCAATGAGCAGTTCTTC

v_call: TRBV13
j_call: TRBJ2-1
clone_size: -
d_call: -
cdr3_length: 14
cdr3_aa: CASSSVVLPVEQFF
cdr3_nt: TGTGCCAGCAGTTCCGTGGTCCTCCCGGTGGAGCAGTTCTTC

v_call: TRBV5-1
j_call: TRBJ2-1
clone_size: -
d_call: -
cdr3_length: 13
cdr3_aa: CASSLDYGGEQFF
cdr3_nt: TGCGCCAGCAGCTTGGACTACGGTGGGGAGCAGTTCTTC

v_call: TRBV5-5
j_call: TRBJ1-5
clone_size: -
d_call: TRBD1
cdr3_length: 15
cdr3_aa: CASSQFGQGDQPQHF
cdr3_nt: TGTGCCAGCAGCCAATTCGGACAGGGTGATCAGCCCCAGCATTTT

v_call: TRBV6-1
j_call: TRBJ2-2
clone_size: -
d_call: TRBD2
cdr3_length: 15
cdr3_aa: CASSPGLVLTGELFF
cdr3_nt: TGTGCCAGCAGCCCCGGACTAGTCCTCACCGGGGAGCTGTTTTTT

v_call: TRBV19
j_call: TRBJ1-5
clone_size: -
d_call: TRBD1
cdr3_length: 16
cdr3_aa: CASSISQGVSNQPQHF
cdr3_nt: TGTGCCAGTAGTATCTCCCAGGGGGTAAGCAATCAGCCCCAGCATTTT

v_call: TRBV7-9
j_call: TRBJ1-2
clone_size: -
d_call: -
cdr3_length: 15
cdr3_aa: CAGAPGSHTNYGYTF
cdr3_nt: TGTGCCGGAGCCCCCGGGTCCCACACTAACTATGGCTACACCTTC